The present T cell receptor (beta chain) was sequenced within a study of cytomegalovirus exposure and HLA in healthy donors. Study-level results: Productive status was seen about 90% or about 30% of the time for most TCR beta V segments in an earlier analysis. Confirmation was obtained in vitro that a few CMV-associated chains are specific for CMV antigens. Most TCR sequences were rare, but some public TCRs occurred in many donors. Several of the most significant clusters were apparently associated with common viral pathogens in a later analysis.

Researchers ran the PCR with 60 Vbeta and 13 Jbeta primers. Libraries were prepared by immunoSEQ multiplex PCR; TCRdb keeps only in-frame clonotypes and omits some of them. The sample comprises about 200,000 clones, about 85% of which are singletons, and approximately 0.4% rests with the top ten. CDR3 size: 13 residues. Germline-derived CDR1 and CDR2 are SGHNT and YYREEE (reference sequence). Trimming removed 5 bases from V and 7 bases from J; junction bases left unmatched: 3. Points on this clone: No antigen is known for it.

The source is a male donor in good health and CMV-seropositive. The material sequenced was PBMCs. V usage is TRBV5-4 and J usage is TRBJ2-1; 10 bases are shared with TRBD2. The CDR3, as DNA: TGTGCCAGCAGGACTAGCGGGTTTAATGAGCAGTTCTTC. Amino acids: CASRTSGFNEQFF.